The rows below give T cell receptor beta chains drawn from one sample of a study of tumor-infiltrating lymphocytes in oesophageal squamous cell carcinoma. Via MiXCR, TCRdb re-called the PCR reads, giving one row per CDR3 protein. The sample has more than 7,000 distinct CDR3 sequences; roughly 65% are singletons. Sequenced material: esophageal tumor tissue. The receptors here all came from a female donor with esophageal squamous cell carcinoma. Both conserved end residues are part of each CDR3. A D gene is named only where the DNA matches it firmly. Size values are once, few and many counts, or a class for expanded clones, and some rows have none.

>TRBD2|large|TRBJ2-1|TRBV7-9
CASSVGLVNEQFF
TGTGCCAGCAGCGTGGGACTAGTTAATGAGCAGTTCTTC
>NA|NA|TRBJ2-6|TRBV7-5
CISVPEPTDGILSYEQYF
NA
>TRBD2|NA|TRBJ2-3|TRBV6-1
CASSERTRLSTDTQYF
TGTGCCAGCAGTGAAAGGACTAGACTGAGCACAGATACGCAGTATTTT
>NA|NA|TRBJ2-7|TRBV7-2
CASSGDWRGSYEQYF
TGTGCCAGCAGTGGGGACTGGCGGGGATCCTACGAGCAGTACTTC
>NA|once|TRBJ2-3|TRBV7-6
CASSLPPGELYF
TGTGCTAGCAGTCTTCCCCCCGGGGAGCTGTATTTT
>TRBD1|NA|TRBJ2-5|TRBV7-6
CASSLGGQGTQYF
TGTGCCAGCAGCTTAGGGGGACAGGGGACCCAGTACTTC
>NA|NA|TRBJ1-1|TRBV10-1
CASSDGAEAFF
TGCGCCAGCAGTGACGGGGCTGAAGCTTTCTTT
>NA|NA|TRBJ2-7|TRBV7-2
CASSLVWVYEQYF
TGTGCCAGCAGCTTAGTATGGGTCTACGAGCAGTACTTC
>TRBD2|few|TRBJ2-1|TRBV9
CASSARGGTSGGYNEQFF
TGTGCCAGCAGCGCCCGTGGGGGGACTAGCGGAGGCTACAATGAGCAGTTCTTC
>NA|NA|TRBJ2-7|TRBV7-6
CASSFGAEFWKPYEQYF
TGTGCCAGCAGCTTTGGGGCCGAATTCTGGAAGCCCTACGAGCAGTACTTC
>TRBD2|NA|TRBJ2-1|TRBV28
CASRGTSGGYNEQFF
TGTGCCAGCAGGGGGACTAGCGGGGGGTACAATGAGCAGTTCTTC
>NA|NA|TRBJ2-1|TRBV12-3/TRBV12-4
CASSPVSVYNEQFF
TGTGCCAGCAGTCCGGTCTCCGTGTACAATGAGCAGTTCTTC
>NA|NA|TRBJ1-6|TRBV6-1
CASSSGPYNSPLHF
TGTGCCAGCAGTTCTGGACCGTATAATTCACCCCTCCACTTT
>NA|few|TRBJ2-7|TRBV7-2
CASSDRYEQYF
TGTGCCAGCAGCGACCGCTACGAGCAGTACTTC
>TRBD2|medium-sized|TRBJ2-1|TRBV2
CASSAKSLWTSGRYEQFF
TGTGCCAGCAGTGCCAAATCTCTTTGGACTAGCGGGAGGTATGAGCAGTTCTTC
>NA|few|TRBJ2-5|TRBV7-2
CASSLDRETQYF
TGTGCCAGCAGCTTAGATCGGGAGACCCAGTACTTC
>NA|NA|TRBJ2-3|TRBV7-2
CASSFAGAADTQYF
TGTGCCAGCAGCTTTGCGGGGGCGGCAGATACGCAGTATTTT
>NA|NA|TRBJ2-7|TRBV12-3/TRBV12-4
CASSISYEQYF
TGTGCCAGCAGTATCTCCTACGAGCAGTACTTC
>TRBD1|NA|TRBJ2-2|TRBV25-1
CASSDPYRDREDAGELFF
TGTGCCAGCAGTGACCCCTACCGGGACAGGGAAGACGCCGGGGAGCTGTTTTTT
>TRBD2|once|TRBJ2-1|TRBV7-9
CASSLGGGGADEQFF
TGTGCCAGCAGCTTAGGCGGGGGGGGAGCAGATGAGCAGTTCTTC
>NA|NA|TRBJ2-1|TRBV7-9
CASGVIRHWANEQFF
TGTGCCAGCGGTGTAATAAGGCACTGGGCCAATGAGCAGTTCTTC
>TRBD2|once|TRBJ2-3|TRBV7-3
CASSLNIGSGSVDTQYF
TGTGCCAGCAGCTTAAATATCGGTAGCGGGAGCGTAGATACGCAGTATTTT
>TRBD1|NA|TRBJ2-5|TRBV7-3
CASSRGQGKTQYF
TGTGCCAGCAGCCGAGGACAGGGAAAGACCCAGTACTTC
>NA|NA|TRBJ2-7|TRBV6-6
CASSSRQAQYF
TGTGCCAGCAGTTCTCGACAGGCGCAGTACTTC
>TRBD2|NA|TRBJ2-1|TRBV7-8
CASSLGGDEQFF
TGTGCCAGCAGCCTGGGAGGGGATGAGCAGTTCTTC
>NA|NA|TRBJ1-5|TRBV7-2
CASSLEWQVNQPQHF
TGTGCCAGCAGCTTAGAATGGCAGGTCAATCAGCCCCAGCATTTT
>TRBD2|NA|TRBJ2-3|TRBV12-3/TRBV12-4
CASSLRLAGSTDTQYF
TGTGCCAGCAGTTTGAGACTAGCGGGGAGCACAGATACGCAGTATTTT
>TRBD2|NA|TRBJ2-3|TRBV7-2
CASSPRIAGGSDTQYF
TGTGCCAGCAGCCCCCGTATAGCGGGGGGGTCAGATACGCAGTATTTT
>TRBD1|NA|TRBJ2-1|TRBV7-8
CASSSDRDGEQFF
TGTGCCAGCAGTTCGGACAGGGACGGTGAGCAGTTCTTC
>NA|NA|TRBJ2-5|TRBV24-1
CATSETGTGETQYF
TGTGCCACCAGTGAGACCGGGACCGGAGAGACCCAGTACTTC
>NA|NA|TRBJ2-3|TRBV7-6
CASSFFAGSTDTQYF
TGTGCCAGCAGCTTTTTTGCGGGAAGCACAGATACGCAGTATTTT
>TRBD1|NA|TRBJ2-1|TRBV28
CASSSPGQGGSGAPNEQFF
TGTGCCAGCAGTTCCCCGGGACAGGGTGGCTCTGGTGCCCCCAATGAGCAGTTCTTC
>NA|NA|TRBJ1-6|TRBV28
CASRSGDLNSPLHF
TGTGCCAGCAGGTCAGGGGACCTTAATTCACCCCTCCACTTC
>NA|NA|TRBJ2-7|TRBV7-6
CASSFGGISYEQYF
TGTGCCAGCAGCTTTGGGGGGATCTCCTACGAGCAGTACTTC
>NA|NA|TRBJ2-1|TRBV7-6
CASSLPAGDEQFF
TGTGCCAGCAGCTTACCGGCCGGCGATGAGCAGTTCTTC
>NA|NA|TRBJ1-5|TRBV7-2
CASSSFYSNQPQHF
TGTGCCAGCAGCTCCTTCTATAGCAATCAGCCCCAGCATTTT
>NA|NA|TRBJ2-1|TRBV7-3
CASSLRGGPNEQFF
TGTGCCAGCAGCTTAAGGGGGGGGCCTAATGAGCAGTTCTTC
>NA|NA|TRBJ2-5|TRBV7-8
CASSFTGEETQYF
TGTGCCAGCAGCTTCACGGGGGAAGAGACCCAGTACTTC
>NA|NA|TRBJ2-1|TRBV7-2
CASSLDVGSSYNEQFF
TGTGCCAGCAGCTTAGACGTAGGGAGCTCCTACAATGAGCAGTTCTTC
>NA|NA|TRBJ2-1|TRBV12-3/TRBV12-4
CASSWASVYNEQFF
TGTGCCAGCAGTTGGGCTAGCGTGTACAATGAGCAGTTCTTC
>NA|NA|TRBJ2-1|TRBV7-6
CASSLRPENEQFF
TGTGCTAGCAGCTTACGACCCGAGAATGAGCAGTTCTTC
>TRBD2|NA|TRBJ2-7|TRBV7-2
CASSLTLAGVEQYF
TGTGCCAGCAGCTTAACACTAGCGGGAGTCGAGCAGTACTTC
>TRBD1|once|TRBJ1-2|TRBV27
CASSSLYPGTGYYGYTF
TGTGCCAGCAGTTCCCTCTATCCCGGGACAGGGTACTATGGCTACACCTTC
>NA|NA|TRBJ2-7|TRBV7-2
CASSLLRAHEQYF
TGTGCCAGCAGCTTGTTGAGGGCCCACGAGCAGTACTTC
>TRBD1|NA|TRBJ2-1|TRBV11-3
CASSLEQGGYNEQFF
TGTGCCAGCAGCTTAGAACAGGGGGGTTACAATGAGCAGTTCTTC
>NA|NA|TRBJ2-5|TRBV27
CASSLEGSETQYF
TGTGCCAGCAGTTTAGAGGGTTCAGAGACCCAGTACTTC
>TRBD2|few|TRBJ2-1|TRBV11-3
CASSLDGTSGYNEQFF
TGTGCCAGCAGCTTAGATGGGACTAGTGGCTACAATGAGCAGTTCTTC
>TRBD2|NA|TRBJ2-7|TRBV7-4
CASSLGTSGTYEQYF
TGTGCCAGCAGCTTAGGGACTAGCGGCACCTACGAGCAGTACTTC
>TRBD2|NA|TRBJ2-1|TRBV7-6
CASSPRLAETYNEQFF
TGTGCCAGCAGCCCCCGACTAGCGGAGACGTACAATGAGCAGTTCTTC
>NA|NA|TRBJ1-5|TRBV28
CASSRQVTSGQPQHF
TGTGCCAGCAGTAGACAGGTCACGTCGGGTCAGCCCCAGCATTTT
>NA|NA|TRBJ1-2|TRBV6-5
CATLTGDNYGYTF
TGTGCCACCCTGACGGGCGATAACTATGGCTACACCTTC
>TRBD2|NA|TRBJ2-3|TRBV12-3/TRBV12-4
CASSSSSGRGVTDTQYF
TGTGCCAGCAGTAGCTCTTCGGGGCGGGGGGTAACAGATACGCAGTATTTT
>TRBD1|NA|TRBJ1-1|TRBV7-4
CASSVGQGNTEAFF
TGTGCCAGCAGCGTGGGACAGGGGAACACTGAAGCTTTCTTT